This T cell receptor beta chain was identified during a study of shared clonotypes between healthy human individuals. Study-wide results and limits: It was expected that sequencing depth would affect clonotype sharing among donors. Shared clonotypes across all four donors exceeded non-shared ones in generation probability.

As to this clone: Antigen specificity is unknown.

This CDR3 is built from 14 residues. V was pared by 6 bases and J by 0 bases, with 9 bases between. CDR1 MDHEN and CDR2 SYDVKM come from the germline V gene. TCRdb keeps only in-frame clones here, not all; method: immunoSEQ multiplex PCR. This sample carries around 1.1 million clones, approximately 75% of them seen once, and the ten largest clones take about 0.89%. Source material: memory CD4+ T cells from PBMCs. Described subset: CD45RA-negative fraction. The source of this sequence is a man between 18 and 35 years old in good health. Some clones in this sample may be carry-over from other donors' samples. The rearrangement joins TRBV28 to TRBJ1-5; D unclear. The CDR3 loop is CASRRRDSNQPQHF. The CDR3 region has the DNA TGTGCCAGCAGACGGAGAGATAGCAATCAGCCCCAGCATTTT.